These 24 T cell receptor beta chains were all obtained from the same sample, sequenced in a study of T cells in Graves' hyperthyroidism and ophthalmopathy. There were TCR beta CDR3 regions amplified from RNA transcripts. The TCR CDR3 first-round RT-PCR relied on the HTBI primer set. One entry per CDR3 protein results from TCRdb running MiXCR on the multiplex PCR reads. The table lists about 510,000 distinct CDR3 sequences, 40% to 50% of them singletons. Sequences were obtained from peripheral blood or thyroid tissue (not recorded which). These receptors all stem from an adult woman with Graves' disease, either hyperthyroidism or ophthalmopathy (not recorded which).

This clonotype appeared a single time. V is TRBV5-1 and J is TRBJ1-4; TRBD1 matches at 10 bases. Germline CDR1 and CDR2: SGHRS and YFSETQ. Germline trimming cut 4 bases from V and 8 bases from J; bases unmatched to any gene: 14. There are 17 residues in the CDR3. CDR3 nucleotides: TGCGCCAGCAGCGTAAGGAGCGGGACAGGGGCCTTCGAAAAACTGTTTTTT. Translated: CASSVRSGTGAFEKLFF.

This chain connects TRBV7-2 to TRBJ2-7; D possibly corresponds to TRBD1 (5 bases). The CDR3 runs 14 residues. V was clipped by 3 bases and J by 4 bases, with 13 bases between them. Germline V gene sequence: CDR1 SGHTA, CDR2 FQGNSA. The CDR3 spells CASSLSAGLYEQYF. The CDR3 nucleotides are TGTGCCAGCAGCTTGTCGGCAGGGTTATACGAGCAGTACTTC.

The chain has TRBV7-3 and TRBJ2-5; 10 bases map to TRBD1. Germline CDR1 SGHTA, CDR2 FQGTGA. The ends lost 5 bases at V and 3 bases at J; junction bases unmatched: 6. The CDR3 is 15 residues long. The CDR3 sequence: CASSQTGGLEETQYF. CDR3 in DNA: TGTGCCAGCAGCCAGACAGGGGGCCTAGAAGAGACCCAGTACTTC.

V and J are TRBV2 and TRBJ2-2, with D possibly TRBD2 on 6 matching bases. Germline values: CDR1 SNHLY, CDR2 FYNNEI. V was clipped by 5 bases and J by 7 bases, with 11 bases between them. The CDR3 sequence is 13 residues long. The CDR3 DNA sequence: TGTGCCAGCAGTCCTGGACTAAACGGGGAGCTGTTTTTT. Protein: CASSPGLNGELFF.

This clonotype was picked up a small number of times. This chain joins TRBV13 and TRBJ2-3, with TRBD1 matching 9 bases. The length of the CDR3 is 15 residues. CDR1 is PRHDT, CDR2 FYEKMQ, per germline (reference sequence). With 6 bases clipped from V and 4 bases from J, the junction kept 8 bases outside the gene matches. CDR3 DNA sequence: TGTGCCAGCAGTCCGACAGGGGGTACCTCAGATACGCAGTATTTT. This sequence encodes CASSPTGGTSDTQYF. The entire variable domain, with the rest obtained from reference TRBV13 and TRBJ2-3, is as follows: AAGVIQSPRHLIKEKRETATLKCYPIPRHDTVYWYQQGPGQDPQFLISFYEKMQSDKGSIPDRFSAQQFSDYHSELNMSSLELGDSALYFCASSPTGGTSDTQYFGPGTRLTVL.

This clonotype came up many times. This chain joins TRBV29-1 and TRBJ2-5; 8 positions agree with TRBD1. This CDR3 has 13 amino acids. Trimming at V came to 4 bases and at J to 5 bases, leaving 6 bases not matched to a gene. Per the germline V gene, CDR1 is SQVTM and CDR2 is ANQGSEA. CDR3 in DNA: TGCAGCGTTGCTACAGGGGGTGTGGAGACCCAGTACTTC. Its translation is CSVATGGVETQYF.

This clonotype was observed a handful of times. This chain joins TRBV7-2 and TRBJ2-7; D is undetermined. Germline CDR1 reads SGHTA; CDR2 reads FQGNSA. V shed 6 bases and J shed 1 base, with 13 bases lying between them. This CDR3 region has 14 residues. Here the CDR3 reads CASREGRPSYEQYF. CDR3 coding DNA: TGTGCCAGCAGGGAAGGCAGGCCGTCCTACGAGCAGTACTTC.

The chain combines TRBV2 with TRBJ1-3; TRBD1 might be the D (5 bases). Germline-derived CDR1 and CDR2 are SNHLY and FYNNEI. Trimming pared 7 bases from V and 0 bases from J, leaving 13 bases between. CDR3 size: 15 residues. DNA for the CDR3: TGTGCCAGCACCTCGGGACGGAACTCTGGAAACACCATATATTTT. Translated: CASTSGRNSGNTIYF.

In its sample, this clonotype was seen a few times. The chain joins TRBV27 to TRBJ2-5; D unresolved. V lost 6 bases and J 2 bases, leaving 7 bases between the germline ends. This CDR3 spans 12 amino acids. From germline, CDR1 is MNHEY and CDR2 SMNVEV (reference sequence). In DNA form, the CDR3 reads TGTGCCAGCAGGGGTAGTCAAGAGACCCAGTACTTC. Translation gives CASRGSQETQYF.

The chain combines TRBV29-1 with TRBJ2-5; 7 bases line up with TRBD2. CDR1 and CDR2 (germline): SQVTM, ANQGSEA. There are 12 residues in the CDR3. Germline trimming cut 4 bases from V and 5 bases from J; bases unmatched to any gene: 4. The CDR3 here is CSVGGRGETQYF. Written as DNA, the CDR3 is TGCAGCGTTGGGGGGAGGGGCGAGACCCAGTACTTC.

This clonotype has just one count. The chain's CDR3 is CASSYSRTRDTGELFF. As DNA, the CDR3 is TGTGCCAGCAGTTACTCCCGTACGAGGGACACCGGGGAGCTGTTTTTT. The chain employs TRBV6-5 and TRBJ2-2; a weak D match, TRBD2 (5 bases). The V gene's germline CDR1 is MNHEY and CDR2 SVGAGI. This CDR3 has 16 amino acids. Trimming removed 0 bases from V and 3 bases from J, with 11 bases in between.

The chain has TRBV20-1 and TRBJ2-6; D remains unclear. Trimming took off 0 bases at V and 0 bases at J, with 9 bases between the two ends. The CDR3 loop spans 16 amino acids. The germline V gene encodes CDR1 DFQATT and CDR2 SNEGSKA (reference sequence). The CDR3 DNA sequence: TGCAGTGCTAGAGACCCCGAAGGCTCTGGGGCCAACGTCCTGACTTTC. It translates to CSARDPEGSGANVLTF.

The J gene is TRBJ2-7, the V gene TRBV7-2, with 10 nucleotides matching TRBD1. Per the germline V gene, CDR1 is SGHTA and CDR2 is FQGNSA. The CDR3 runs to 15 residues. V was pared by 4 bases and J by 5 bases, with 8 bases of the junction left unmatched. CDR3 DNA sequence: TGTGCCAGCAGCTCCGGGACAGGGGCACTACACGAGCAGTACTTC. Protein product: CASSSGTGALHEQYF.

The chain joins TRBV6-5 to TRBJ2-7; 7 nucleotides align to TRBD1. The CDR3 is 15 residues long. Losses at the gene ends were 4 bases for V and 3 bases for J; bases not matched to a gene: 9. The V gene's germline CDR1 is MNHEY and CDR2 SVGAGI. In DNA form, the CDR3 reads TGTGCCAGCAGTTCCCCCAAAGGGGGCGGCTACGAGCAGTACTTC. Residues: CASSSPKGGGYEQYF.

This chain connects TRBV5-4 to TRBJ1-2; D is perhaps TRBD1 (6 bases). The CDR3 is 14 amino acids. Germline V gene sequence: CDR1 SGHNT, CDR2 YYREEE (reference sequence). Trimming stripped 10 bases from V and 14 bases from J, with 30 bases between. The CDR3, as DNA: TGTGCCTCCTCGCCTCCGGACAGAGGGATTGTATTAACCTTC. This translates into CASSPPDRGIVLTF.

The chain is built from TRBV7-8 and TRBJ1-5; D may be TRBD1 (6 bases). The V gene's germline CDR1 is SGHVS and CDR2 FQNEAQ. This CDR3 contains 15 residues. Trimming removed 5 bases at V and 3 bases at J, with 14 bases between. The DNA of the CDR3 is TGTGCCAGCAGCCAAACCAGACAGGACAATCAGCCCCAGCATTTT. Translating gives CASSQTRQDNQPQHF.

This clonotype was detected only a few times. The V call is TRBV7-9, the J call TRBJ2-5; the match to TRBD2 covers 10 bases. CDR3 size: 14 residues. Trimming took 8 bases from V and 5 from J; bases not matched to a gene: 8. From germline, CDR1 is SEHNR and CDR2 FQNEAQ (reference sequence). The CDR3 nucleotides are TGTGCCAGCGAGCTGGGACTAGCGAGGGAGACCCAGTACTTC. Translation: CASELGLARETQYF.

The chain couples TRBV10-3 to TRBJ2-1; TRBD2 matches 9 bases. V dropped 7 bases and J dropped 7; count of bases not matched to a gene: 8. This CDR3 is 14 amino acids long. Germline values: CDR1 ENHRY, CDR2 SYGVKD. This chain's CDR3 is CAINDGGLANEQFF. For the CDR3, the DNA is TGTGCCATCAACGACGGCGGACTAGCGAATGAGCAGTTCTTC.

This rearrangement joins TRBV10-3 to TRBJ2-2; D is ambiguous. Between the trimmed V and J ends, which lost 5 bases and 0 bases, there was a span of 4 bases. The CDR3 loop spans 13 amino acids. The V gene's germline CDR1 is ENHRY and CDR2 SYGVKD. CDR3 nucleotides: TGTGCCATCAGTCAATCGAACACCGGGGAGCTGTTTTTT. The encoded protein is CAISQSNTGELFF.

J is TRBJ2-2 and V is TRBV11-2; D is ambiguous. Deletions cut 1 base from V and 7 bases from J, with 7 bases between. CDR3 length: 13 amino acids. The V gene's germline CDR1 is SGHAT and CDR2 FQNNGV. CDR3 nucleotide sequence: TGTGCCAGCAGCTTAGGTCCTAGCGGGGAGCTGTTTTTT. Translated: CASSLGPSGELFF. The full variable domain, its missing parts supplied by reference TRBV11-2 and TRBJ2-2, is EAGVAQSPRYKIIEKRQSVAFWCNPISGHATLYWYQQILGQGPKLLIQFQNNGVVDDSQLPKDRFSAERLKGVDSTLKIQPAKLEDSAVYLCASSLGPSGELFFGEGSRLTVL.

In DNA, the CDR3 is TGTGCCAGCAGAAGGACCGGGGTAGACACTGAAGCTTTCTTT. Protein product: CASRRTGVDTEAFF. The chain has TRBV6-5 and TRBJ1-1; D is unresolved. CDR3 length: 14 amino acids. The V end was cut by 6 bases, the J end by 3 bases, with 14 bases between. Germline V lookup: CDR1 MNHEY, CDR2 SVGAGI.

This clonotype was counted once. The rearrangement uses TRBV9 and TRBJ2-5; 16 nucleotides align to TRBD2. The DNA end is more similar to TRBJ2-7, so the J call may be wrong. CDR1 is SGDLS, CDR2 YYNGEE, per germline. This CDR3 is 19 amino acids long. This CDR3 is CASSSKGTSGRAGSYEQYF. CDR3 sequence (DNA): TGTGCCAGCAGCTCAAAGGGGACTAGCGGGAGGGCGGGTTCCTACGAGCAGTACTTC.

This clonotype was seen at least ten times. CDR3 residues: CATSRLQGTYEQYF. The CDR3 nucleotides are TGTGCCACCAGCAGATTACAGGGGACCTACGAGCAGTACTTC. This chain connects TRBV15 to TRBJ2-7; TRBD1 matches at 7 bases. This CDR3 comprises 14 residues. V trimming: 2 bases; J trimming: 2 bases; junction bases outside the gene matches: 3. Germline V gene data show CDR1 as LNHNV and CDR2 as YYDKDF (reference sequence).

This clonotype has at least ten counts. Mismatch with germline at one junction end may stem from a read error. This chain links TRBV7-6 with TRBJ1-2, with 9 positions matching TRBD1. This CDR3 comprises 13 residues. The germline V gene encodes CDR1 SGHVS and CDR2 FNYEAQ. This chain's CDR3 is CASSLFRQGDMAF. As DNA, the CDR3 is TGTGCCAGCAGCTTATTCCGACAGGGGGATATGGCCTTC. The full variable domain, its missing parts supplied by reference TRBV7-6 and TRBJ1-2, is GAGVSQSPRYKVTKRGQDVALRCDPISGHVSLYWYRQALGQGPEFLTYFNYEAQQDKSGLPNDRFSAERPEGSISTLTIQRTEQRDSAMYRCASSLFRQGDMAFGSGTRLTVV.